The rows below give T cell receptor beta chains drawn from one sample of a study of T cell responses to AZD1222 COVID-19 vaccine. Measured with immunoSEQ multiplex PCR; TCRdb has only the in-frame clones, and not every one. Of about 120,000 clones in the sample, around 87% were seen once. The input for sequencing was peripheral blood, taken on day 0 of AZD1222 vaccination. These receptors came from an adult in good health. CDR3s include the opening cysteine and the closing phenylalanine or tryptophan. D genes are given only for firm matches.

J gene	D gene	V gene	CDR3 protein	CDR3 DNA
TRBJ1-2	TRBD1	TRBV5-1	CASSSTQGAGGYTF	TGCGCCAGCAGCTCAACACAGGGGGCCGGGGGCTACACCTTC
TRBJ1-3	NA	TRBV9	CASSGGNRSSGNTIYF	TGTGCCAGCAGCGGGGGAAATAGGAGCTCTGGAAACACCATATATTTT
TRBJ2-7	TRBD1	TRBV6-6	CASSYPGTGGDEQYF	TGTGCCAGCAGTTACCCAGGGACAGGGGGGGACGAGCAGTACTTC
TRBJ1-5	TRBD1	TRBV28	CAISTGKFSNQPQHF	TGTGCCATCTCGACAGGGAAATTTAGCAATCAGCCCCAGCATTTT
TRBJ2-7	NA	TRBV18	CASSPAGTLYEQYF	TGTGCCAGCTCACCGGCCGGGACACTCTACGAGCAGTACTTC
TRBJ2-7	NA	TRBV7-6	CASSLAGGYEQYF	TGTGCCAGCAGCTTAGCGGGGGGCTACGAGCAGTACTTC
TRBJ1-4	TRBD1	TRBV27	CASRWTGTANEKLFF	TGTGCCAGCAGGTGGACAGGGACGGCTAATGAAAAACTGTTTTTT
TRBJ2-2	TRBD2	TRBV18	CASSPGLVISGELFF	TGTGCCAGCTCACCTGGACTAGTTATATCCGGGGAGCTGTTTTTT
TRBJ1-1	TRBD1	TRBV27	CASSLTHRGLRLNTEAFF	TGTGCCAGCAGTTTAACCCACAGGGGGCTCAGACTGAACACTGAAGCTTTCTTT
TRBJ2-2	NA	TRBV4-2	CASSHPTGELFF	TGTGCCAGCAGCCATCCGACCGGGGAGCTGTTTTTT
TRBJ2-1	NA	TRBV6-2/TRBV6-3	CASSLRPWRVRSGGNEQFF	TGTGCCAGCAGTTTGCGGCCCTGGCGCGTAAGGAGTGGGGGCAATGAGCAGTTCTTC
TRBJ1-2	NA	TRBV19	CASSIGQGYGYTF	TGTGCCAGTAGTATCGGACAAGGCTATGGCTACACCTTC